This T cell receptor beta chain stems from a study of CD4 T cells in relation to SARS-CoV-2 and coronaviruses. V lost 0 bases to trimming and J lost 0 bases, with 7 bases between them. CDR1 WNHNN and CDR2 SYGVQD come from the germline V gene (reference sequence). CDR3 length: 15 residues. Only in-frame clones appear in the TCRdb table, and some are missing; sequencing was by immunoSEQ multiplex PCR. Altogether approximately 70,000 clones are present, over 85% being singletons, with the ten largest covering under 0.3%. The unexposed donors gave CD4+ T cells in about 2011-2018, prior to COVID-19. Sequencing input: naive CD4+ T cells from PBMCs. The subset: naive CD4+ T cells isolated by negative enrichment. The sequence was obtained from a human donor in good health. The V call is TRBV10-1, the J call TRBJ2-3; no clear D. This CDR3 reads CASSESATSTDTQYF. CDR3 coding DNA: TGCGCCAGCAGTGAGTCCGCTACTAGCACAGATACGCAGTATTTT.